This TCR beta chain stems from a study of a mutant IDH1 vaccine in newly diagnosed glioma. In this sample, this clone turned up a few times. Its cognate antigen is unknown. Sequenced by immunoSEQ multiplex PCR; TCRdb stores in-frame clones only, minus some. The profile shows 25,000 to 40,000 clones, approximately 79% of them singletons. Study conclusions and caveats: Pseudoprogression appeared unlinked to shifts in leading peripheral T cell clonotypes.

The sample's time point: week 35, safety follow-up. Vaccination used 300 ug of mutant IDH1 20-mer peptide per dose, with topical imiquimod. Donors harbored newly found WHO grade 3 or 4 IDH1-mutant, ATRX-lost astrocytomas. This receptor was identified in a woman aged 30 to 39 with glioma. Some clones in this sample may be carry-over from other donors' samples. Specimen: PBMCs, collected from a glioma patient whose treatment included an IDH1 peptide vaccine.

The CDR3 sequence is CASSVEQWSTDTQYF. DNA of the CDR3: TGTGCCAGCAGCGTAGAGCAGTGGAGCACAGATACGCAGTATTTT. The J gene is TRBJ2-3, the V gene TRBV9; unclear D gene. The germline gives CDR1 SGDLS, CDR2 YYNGEE. Between the trimmed V and J ends, which lost 0 bases and 0 bases, there was a span of 8 bases. The CDR3 is 15 residues long.